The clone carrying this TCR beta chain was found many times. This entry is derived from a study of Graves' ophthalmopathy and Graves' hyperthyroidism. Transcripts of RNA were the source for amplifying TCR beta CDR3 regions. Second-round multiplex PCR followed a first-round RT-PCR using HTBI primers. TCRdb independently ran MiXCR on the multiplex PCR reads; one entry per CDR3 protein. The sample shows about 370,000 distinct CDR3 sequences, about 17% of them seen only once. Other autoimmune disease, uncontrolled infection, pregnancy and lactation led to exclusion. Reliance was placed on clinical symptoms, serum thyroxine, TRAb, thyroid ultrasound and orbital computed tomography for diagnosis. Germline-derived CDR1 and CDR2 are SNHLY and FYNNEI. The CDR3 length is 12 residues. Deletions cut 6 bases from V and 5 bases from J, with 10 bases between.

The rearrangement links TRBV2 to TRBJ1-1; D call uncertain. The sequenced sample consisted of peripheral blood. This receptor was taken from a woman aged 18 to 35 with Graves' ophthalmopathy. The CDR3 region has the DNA TGTGCCAGCAGCGCAGCAGCGACTGAAGCTTTCTTT. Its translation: CASSAAATEAFF.